The clone carrying this T cell receptor beta chain was seen ten or more times. Its specificity is unknown. This entry is derived from a study of T cells after yellow fever vaccination. Per germline, CDR1 SGHKS and CDR2 YYEKEE (reference sequence). The CDR3 covers 14 residues. The V end lost 3 bases, the J end lost 5 bases, and 14 bases lay between the germline ends. UMIs and a universal primer site were added when TCR cDNA was made by 5'RACE template switching. MiXCR was run by TCRdb on the 5' RACE reads, yielding one entry per CDR3 protein. The data hold 250,000 to 300,000 distinct CDR3 sequences, with over 4.5% observed a single time. Study-level results: FACS-sorted repertoires could contain abundant clonotypes contaminating from the bulk population. Relatively few clonotypes were ones that appeared in both CD4 and CD8 compartments. Secondary responses were weaker yet peaked faster, day 5 versus 15.

This sequence originates from a man between 18 and 29 years old who received the YFV17D yellow fever vaccine. The sequencing used CD4+ T cells sorted from PBMCs, collected on the day of the yellow fever booster vaccination. J is TRBJ2-5 and V is TRBV5-5, with D maybe TRBD1 (6 bases). Here the CDR3 reads CASSWGHVRETQYF. CDR3 sequence (DNA): TGTGCCAGCAGCTGGGGACACGTTCGTGAGACCCAGTACTTC.